Following are 8 T cell receptor beta chains from one sample sequenced in a study of blood T cells in healthy people across ages. The use of a sample-barcoded 5' primer and a J-beta primer mix characterized a second PCR of roughly 6 to 11 cycles. TCRdb re-analysed the 5' RACE reads in MiXCR, keeping a single row per CDR3 protein. The sample includes 1.5 million to 1.9 million distinct CDR3 sequences, 40% to 45% seen only once; the top ten take about 4%. The specimen sequenced was blood. Every receptor here comes from a woman between 18 and 29 years old in good health.

This clonotype was picked up a small number of times. The rearrangement uses TRBV27 and TRBJ2-2; D remains ambiguous. CDR3 length: 15 amino acids. V dropped 2 bases and J dropped 4 bases, with 11 bases sitting between them. Per germline, CDR1 MNHEY and CDR2 SMNVEV (reference sequence). DNA of the CDR3: TGTGCCAGCAGTTTACTCGGTCCCTTCACCGGGGAGCTGTTTTTT. This sequence encodes CASSLLGPFTGELFF.

This chain joins TRBV12-3 or TRBV12-4 and TRBJ2-7; D perhaps matches TRBD1 (6 bases). The CDR3 loop spans 14 amino acids. V lost 6 bases and J 7 bases, leaving 19 bases between the germline ends. In nucleotides, the CDR3 is TGTGCCAGCAGACAGAGACTGGGGGACAATGAGCAGTACTTC. As protein: CASRQRLGDNEQYF.

This clonotype was counted only a few times. The chain carries TRBV5-5 and TRBJ2-7; TRBD2 agrees at 7 bases. Germline-derived CDR1 and CDR2 are SGHKS and YYEKEE (reference sequence). This CDR3 is 14 amino acids long. J lost 5 bases, V lost 4 bases, and 9 bases had no gene match. CDR3 residues: CASSLGLGFNEQYF. In nucleotides, the CDR3 is TGTGCCAGCAGCCTTGGACTAGGTTTCAACGAGCAGTACTTC.

V and J are TRBV20-1 and TRBJ2-3; perhaps D is TRBD1 or TRBD2 (5 bases each). Trimming shortened V by 6 bases and J by 6 bases, and 19 bases separated the two germline ends. This CDR3 has 14 amino acids. CDR1 is DFQATT and CDR2 is SNEGSKA in the germline V gene (reference sequence). CDR3 nucleotide sequence: TGCAGTGCACTCCGGGACCTCCCCTCGGATACGCAGTATTTT. This translates into CSALRDLPSDTQYF.

CDR3 in amino acids: CASSSQGVQETQYF. The CDR3 nucleotides read TGTGCCAGCAGCTCTCAGGGGGTTCAAGAGACCCAGTACTTC. The chain has TRBV7-2 and TRBJ2-5; TRBD1 agrees at 7 bases. The CDR3 is made up of 14 amino acids. J gave up 2 bases and V 4 bases, and 4 bases lay outside the gene matches. Germline assignment: CDR1 SGHTA and CDR2 FQGNSA.

This clonotype was picked up a small number of times. This rearrangement joins TRBV7-6 to TRBJ2-5; no definite D call. Germline assignment: CDR1 SGHVS and CDR2 FNYEAQ. This CDR3 spans 15 amino acids. V was shortened by 0 bases and J by 5 bases, with 13 bases between the two germline ends. CDR3 amino acids: CASSLAGYSPETQYF. CDR3 DNA: TGTGCCAGCAGCTTAGCAGGTTACAGCCCCGAGACCCAGTACTTC.

The rearrangement links TRBV3-1 to TRBJ1-1; D possibly corresponds to TRBD1 (5 bases). V was cut by 4 bases and J by 1 base, with 13 bases left in between. This CDR3 contains 15 residues. Germline V CDR1 and CDR2: LGHDT, YNNKEL (reference sequence). This CDR3 reads CASSPLATENTEAFF. The DNA for the CDR3 is TGTGCCAGCAGCCCCCTGGCGACAGAGAACACTGAAGCTTTCTTT.

This clonotype was seen more than once but under ten times. The chain combines TRBV28 with TRBJ1-1, with TRBD1 matching 8 bases. V dropped 5 bases and J dropped 4; count of bases not matched to a gene: 12. The germline gives CDR1 MDHEN, CDR2 SYDVKM. CDR3 length: 16 residues. The CDR3 DNA is TGTGCCAGCAGTCCCACGGGACAGGTGACGGGCACTGAAGCTTTCTTT. Its translation is CASSPTGQVTGTEAFF.